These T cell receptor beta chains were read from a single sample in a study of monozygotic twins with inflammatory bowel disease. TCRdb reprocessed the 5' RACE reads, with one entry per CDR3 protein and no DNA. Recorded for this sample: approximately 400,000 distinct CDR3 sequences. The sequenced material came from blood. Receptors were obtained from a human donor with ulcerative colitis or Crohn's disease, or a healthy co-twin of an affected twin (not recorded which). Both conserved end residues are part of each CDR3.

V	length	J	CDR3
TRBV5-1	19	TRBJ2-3	CASSLEPGGGRMGTDTQYF
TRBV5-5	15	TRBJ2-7	CASSLAGTGAYEQYF
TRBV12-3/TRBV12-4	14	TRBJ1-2	CASSPDRVAEGYTF
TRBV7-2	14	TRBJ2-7	CASSLPGQSQEQYF
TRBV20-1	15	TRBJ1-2	CSASKLGTDNYGYTF
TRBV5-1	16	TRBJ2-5	CASSLGAGARVENQYF
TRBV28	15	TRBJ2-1	CASSFRKSSYNEQFF
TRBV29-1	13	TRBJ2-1	CSYTRSSYNEQFF
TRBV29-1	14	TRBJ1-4	CSVCGAAGNEKLFF
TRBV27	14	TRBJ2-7	CASSPLGGWHEQYF
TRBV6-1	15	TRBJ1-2	CASSPGTGSLWGYTF
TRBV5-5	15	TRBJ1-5	CASSQDRGKHQPQHF
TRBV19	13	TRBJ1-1	CATQRGVPTEAFF
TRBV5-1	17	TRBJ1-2	CASSLGQGIYTNYGYTF
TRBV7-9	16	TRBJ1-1	CASSFDTGASNTEAFF
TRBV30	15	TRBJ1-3	CAWKRGSASGNTIYF
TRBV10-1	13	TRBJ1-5	CASSETWGQPQHF
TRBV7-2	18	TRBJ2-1	CASSFSLYGGSSYNEQFF